Presented here are 28 T cell receptor beta chains from one specimen sequenced in a study of regulatory T cells in long-lasting Graves disease. To make TCR beta libraries, researchers used iRepertoire HTBI primers and Arm-PCR of CDR3 regions. From the multiplex PCR reads, TCRdb called clonotypes with MiXCR, one entry per CDR3 protein. The sample lists around 480,000 distinct CDR3 sequences, around 15% occurring once. As to time point: newly diagnosed GD, antithyroid drugs for less than 3 months. Generation of the TCR library employed RNA extracted from PBMCs. These data also featured in a second study, about T cells in Graves' hyperthyroidism and ophthalmopathy.

This material consisted of peripheral blood mononuclear cells (PBMCs), taken at new diagnosis, from a patient treated with antithyroid drugs. All receptors come from a man between 40 and 49 years old with Graves disease.

This clonotype came up many times. The V and J genes are TRBV20-1 and TRBJ2-7; TRBD2 matches 14 bases. J was trimmed by 0 bases and V by 5 bases; bases with no gene match: 15. The CDR3 length is 19 residues. CDR1 and CDR2 from the germline V gene are DFQATT and SNEGSKA (reference sequence). CDR3 sequence reads: CSAYTDFWTSGRSSYEQYF. CDR3 coding DNA: TGCAGTGCTTATACCGACTTTTGGACTAGCGGGAGGTCCTCCTACGAGCAGTACTTC.

This clonotype was recorded at least ten times. This chain connects TRBV2 to TRBJ1-2; unclear D gene. The CDR3 is 12 amino acids. Germline assignment: CDR1 SNHLY and CDR2 FYNNEI. Trimming cost V 6 bases and J 4 bases, with 9 bases left between them. DNA of the CDR3: TGTGCCAGCAGGGCGAGGGTCTATGGCTACACCTTC. Encoded protein: CASRARVYGYTF. Variable domain in full (rest from reference TRBV2 and TRBJ1-2): EPEVTQTPSHQVTQMGQEVILRCVPISNHLYFYWYRQILGQKVEFLVSFYNNEISEKSEIFDDQFSVERPDGSNFTLKIRSTKLEDSAMYFCASRARVYGYTFGSGTRLTVV.

V is TRBV28 and J is TRBJ2-1; TRBD2 aligns across 12 bases. Germline CDR1 and CDR2: MDHEN and SYDVKM. The CDR3 extends over 13 amino acids. V was clipped by 9 bases and J by 10 bases; unmatched bases: 7. The CDR3 nucleotides read TGTGCCAGTCGGACTAGCGGGATAAGCGAGCAGTTCTTC. Amino acid sequence: CASRTSGISEQFF.

This chain links TRBV29-1 with TRBJ2-3; D unresolved. Trimming removed 3 bases at V and 1 base at J, with 8 bases between. The CDR3 covers 13 residues. CDR1 is SQVTM, CDR2 ANQGSEA, per germline. The CDR3 spells CSVESDRTDTQYF. The CDR3 DNA is TGCAGCGTTGAGTCGGATCGCACAGATACGCAGTATTTT.

This clonotype was observed many times. J is TRBJ2-7 and V is TRBV28, with 8 bases identical to TRBD2. CDR1 and CDR2 (germline): MDHEN, SYDVKM. The ends lost 3 bases at V and 3 bases at J; junction bases unmatched: 4. There are 14 residues in the CDR3. CDR3 in amino acids: CASSFGTRGYEQYF. CDR3 DNA: TGTGCCAGCAGTTTCGGGACTAGGGGCTACGAGCAGTACTTC.

This sequence joins TRBV6-2 or TRBV6-3 and TRBJ2-1; 10 nucleotides agree with TRBD2. Germline CDR1 and CDR2: MNHEY and SVGEGT. V lost 7 bases, J lost 10 bases, and 16 bases stayed unmatched. The CDR3 is 16 amino acids. The CDR3 spells CASTKGGSGRAGEQFF. The DNA for the CDR3 is TGTGCCAGCACGAAAGGCGGGAGCGGGAGGGCCGGAGAGCAGTTCTTC.

This clonotype has ten or more counts. J is TRBJ2-1 and V is TRBV6-1, with no clear D. There are 15 residues in the CDR3. V dropped 1 base and J dropped 2 bases, with 9 bases sitting between them. Per germline, CDR1 MNHNS and CDR2 SASEGT. This CDR3 reads CASSEVPAAYNEQFF. CDR3 coding DNA: TGTGCCAGCAGTGAAGTCCCCGCGGCCTACAATGAGCAGTTCTTC.

In its sample, this clonotype was seen many times. The junction and the germline gene differ at one end; a read error may be behind it. This chain uses TRBV6-1 with TRBJ1-1; tentatively, D is TRBD1 (5 bases). Germline CDR1 is MNHNS and CDR2 is SASEGT. The CDR3 covers 13 residues. CDR3 amino acids: CASRWGVKTEAFF. CDR3 DNA: TGTGCCAGCAGGTGGGGCGTGAAAACTGAAGCTTTCTTT.

In its sample, this clonotype was seen many times. V is TRBV12-3 or TRBV12-4 and J is TRBJ1-5; 8 bases fit TRBD1. The junction had 3 bases not matched to a gene; V was cut back by 5 bases and J by 0 bases. The CDR3 loop spans 15 amino acids. DNA for the CDR3: TGTGCCAGCAGTGGGGGACAGGCTAGCAATCAGCCCCAGCATTTT. It codes for CASSGGQASNQPQHF.

This clonotype has only a few counts. This chain joins TRBV27 and TRBJ2-1, with TRBD1 identical over 7 bases. Trimming cost V 6 bases and J 9 bases; bases outside gene matches: 11. The CDR3 has 14 residues. In germline, CDR1 is MNHEY, CDR2 SMNVEV (reference sequence). In nucleotides, the CDR3 is TGTGCCAGCAGGAAAGCGACAGGGCTTGGTGAGCAGTTCTTC. Its translation is CASRKATGLGEQFF.

In DNA, the CDR3 is TGTGCCAGTGGAATAGTACAGCATTTT. Protein: CASGIVQHF. V gene TRBV2 combines with J gene TRBJ1-5; unclear D gene. The germline gives CDR1 SNHLY, CDR2 FYNNEI. The CDR3 runs 9 residues. V was trimmed by 9 bases and J by 13 bases, leaving 10 bases between them.

This clonotype was observed a handful of times. This chain joins TRBV30 and TRBJ2-1; TRBD2 aligns across 8 bases. J gave up 7 bases and V 0 bases, and 11 bases lay outside the gene matches. This CDR3 spans 16 amino acids. Germline loops: CDR1 GTSNPN, CDR2 SVGIG (reference sequence). In DNA, the CDR3 is TGTGCCTGGAGTGTTTCCAGCGGGAGCCGTTTGAATGAGCAGTTCTTC. Residues: CAWSVSSGSRLNEQFF.

This clonotype came up many times. The gene calls are TRBV28 and TRBJ2-2; the D gene is possibly TRBD2 (6 bases). This CDR3 has 15 residues. V was shortened by 5 bases and J by 5 bases, with 15 bases between the two germline ends. Germline V gene lookup returns CDR1 MDHEN and CDR2 SYDVKM. The CDR3 nucleotides read TGTGCCAGCAGTGGAACCGCGGGGTGGACCGGGGAGCTGTTTTTT. Protein: CASSGTAGWTGELFF. Looking up the rest from reference TRBV28 and TRBJ2-2 gives the full variable domain: DVKVTQSSRYLVKRTGEKVFLECVQDMDHENMFWYRQDPGLGLRLIYFSYDVKMKEKGDIPEGYSVSREKKERFSLILESASTNQTSMYLCASSGTAGWTGELFFGEGSRLTVL.

At least ten counts were recorded for this clonotype. The chain employs TRBV11-2 and TRBJ1-2; 7 bases agree with TRBD1. The CDR3 contains 15 residues. V lost 4 bases to trimming and J lost 6 bases; unmatched junction nucleotides: 11. The germline CDR1 and CDR2 sequences are SGHAT and FQNNGV. In nucleotides, the CDR3 is TGTGCCAGCAGCTCCATGAGTAGACAGGGCGATGGCTACACCTTC. Translation: CASSSMSRQGDGYTF. Full variable domain (outside the CDR3, taken from reference TRBV11-2 and TRBJ1-2): EAGVAQSPRYKIIEKRQSVAFWCNPISGHATLYWYQQILGQGPKLLIQFQNNGVVDDSQLPKDRFSAERLKGVDSTLKIQPAKLEDSAVYLCASSSMSRQGDGYTFGSGTRLTVV.

In this sample, this clonotype turned up many times. The chain employs TRBV5-1 and TRBJ2-1, with TRBD2 matching over 7 bases. Losses at the gene ends were 1 base for V and 6 bases for J; bases not matched to a gene: 4. Germline values: CDR1 SGHRS, CDR2 YFSETQ. CDR3 size: 14 residues. CDR3 in amino acids: CASSLSLAANEQFF. The CDR3 DNA reads as TGCGCCAGCAGCTTGAGCCTAGCGGCCAATGAGCAGTTCTTC.

At least ten counts were recorded for this clonotype. The J gene is TRBJ2-1, the V gene TRBV11-2; maybe TRBD1 (5 bases). The CDR3 has 12 residues. The V gene lost 5 bases and the J gene lost 8 bases, with 10 bases spanning the gap. Germline V gives CDR1 SGHAT, CDR2 FQNNGV. CDR3 coding DNA: TGTGCCAGCAGCCACCTCAGGGATGAGCAGTTCTTC. Protein product: CASSHLRDEQFF.

This clonotype was observed many times. V usage is TRBV6-2 or TRBV6-3 and J usage is TRBJ2-1; D ambiguous. The CDR3 is 15 residues long. Germline assignment: CDR1 MNHEY and CDR2 SVGEGT. Trimming took off 0 bases at V and 6 bases at J, with 12 bases between the two ends. The CDR3 DNA reads as TGTGCCAGCAGTTACTCGGGGTTCGGTGCCAATGAGCAGTTCTTC. It is translated as CASSYSGFGANEQFF.

This clonotype was detected many times. This CDR3 is CASSPRRGEAFF. In DNA form, the CDR3 reads TGTGCCAGCAGCCCCCGGAGGGGTGAAGCTTTCTTT. The genes are TRBV3-1 and TRBJ1-1, with a possible D match to TRBD1 (5 bases). The CDR3 is made up of 12 amino acids. Trimming took off 4 bases at V and 7 bases at J, with 10 bases between the two ends. Germline V gene lookup returns CDR1 LGHDT and CDR2 YNNKEL (reference sequence).

A few counts support this clonotype. The chain is built from TRBV7-9 and TRBJ2-3; D remains ambiguous. Germline values: CDR1 SEHNR, CDR2 FQNEAQ (reference sequence). The ends were cut back, 8 bases at V and 5 bases at J, with 11 bases in the middle. The CDR3 contains 12 residues. The CDR3 spells CASCPSGDTQYF. CDR3 DNA: TGTGCCAGCTGTCCGTCGGGAGATACGCAGTATTTT.

As regards this clonotype: The junction differs from germline at one of its ends, possibly a read error. This rearrangement joins TRBV28 to TRBJ1-5, with D possibly matching TRBD1 (5 bases). The germline V gene has CDR1 MDHEN and CDR2 SYDVKM. The CDR3 has 16 residues. CDR3 sequence reads: CASSPQTARVNHPQHF. The CDR3, as DNA: TGTGCCAGCAGTCCCCAGACAGCCCGAGTCAATCATCCCCAGCATTTT.

The chain is built from TRBV9 and TRBJ2-2; TRBD2 matches at 15 bases. Per germline, CDR1 SGDLS and CDR2 YYNGEE. V was pared by 0 bases and J by 5 bases, with 5 bases of the junction left unmatched. The length of the CDR3 is 18 residues. The CDR3 coding sequence is TGTGCCAGCAGCGTAGCCCCGGGACTAGCGGGAGGAACCGGGGAGCTGTTTTTT. Residues: CASSVAPGLAGGTGELFF.

The V and J genes are TRBV6-1 and TRBJ2-7, with D unresolved. The CDR3 contains 16 residues. The germline gives CDR1 MNHNS, CDR2 SASEGT. V was pared by 6 bases and J by 2 bases, with 20 bases between. CDR3 in amino acids: CASSRFWLGITYEQYF. The CDR3 DNA sequence: TGTGCCAGCAGCCGCTTTTGGCTCGGCATTACCTACGAGCAGTACTTC.

In this sample, this clonotype turned up a few times. This chain links TRBV7-8 with TRBJ1-2, with D possibly matching TRBD1 (5 bases). CDR3 length equals 14 residues. CDR1 SGHVS and CDR2 FQNEAQ come from the germline V gene. Between the trimmed V and J ends, which lost 1 base and 3 bases, there was a span of 9 bases. CDR3 sequence (DNA): TGTGCCAGCAGCTTAGGACAGACATACTATGGCTACACCTTC. Protein sequence: CASSLGQTYYGYTF.

With regard to this clonotype: This clone may be a read error of a much larger clone one base away. The chain is built from TRBV11-2 and TRBJ2-5; unclear D gene. Germline V gene data show CDR1 as SGHAT and CDR2 as FQNNGV. The CDR3 length is 15 residues. Here the CDR3 DNA reads TGTGCCAGCAGCTTAGGTACGGTCAGTCAAGTGACCCAGTACTTC. This encodes CASSLGTVSQVTQYF.

This clonotype was seen a few times. This chain joins TRBV20-1 and TRBJ2-7; no definite D call. The CDR3 runs 14 residues. Trimming stripped 5 bases from V and 3 bases from J, with 17 bases between. Germline values: CDR1 DFQATT, CDR2 SNEGSKA (reference sequence). CDR3 region: CSAHPLDGYYEQYF. The CDR3 nucleotides read TGCAGTGCTCACCCTCTGGACGGGTACTACGAGCAGTACTTC.

Remarks on this clonotype: This may come from a read error, since a much larger clone is one base off. The J gene is TRBJ2-1, the V gene TRBV3-1; possible D gene TRBD2, 5 bases. V lost 4 bases and J lost 12, with 22 bases in between. This CDR3 spans 15 amino acids. The germline V gene encodes CDR1 LGHDT and CDR2 YNNKEL (reference sequence). The CDR3 DNA is TGTGCCAGCAGCCGTTACATAGTCCGGGAAGATGTGCAGTTCTTC. Protein sequence: CASSRYIVREDVQFF.

The chain links TRBV5-1 to TRBJ2-1, with 8 bases aligning to TRBD2. V was clipped by 4 bases and J by 4 bases; unmatched bases: 4. The germline gives CDR1 SGHRS, CDR2 YFSETQ. The CDR3 is made up of 14 amino acids. The CDR3: CASSKSGSYNEQFF. DNA for the CDR3: TGCGCCAGCAGCAAAAGCGGGAGTTACAATGAGCAGTTCTTC.

Many counts were recorded for this clonotype. The genes are TRBV28 and TRBJ2-7; D ambiguous. The CDR3 contains 14 residues. The germline V gene encodes CDR1 MDHEN and CDR2 SYDVKM. The ends were cut back, 1 base at V and 3 bases at J, with 10 bases in the middle. The CDR3 DNA reads TGTGCCAGCAGTTTATTTTTTGGGAACTACGAGCAGTACTTC. Translation gives CASSLFFGNYEQYF.